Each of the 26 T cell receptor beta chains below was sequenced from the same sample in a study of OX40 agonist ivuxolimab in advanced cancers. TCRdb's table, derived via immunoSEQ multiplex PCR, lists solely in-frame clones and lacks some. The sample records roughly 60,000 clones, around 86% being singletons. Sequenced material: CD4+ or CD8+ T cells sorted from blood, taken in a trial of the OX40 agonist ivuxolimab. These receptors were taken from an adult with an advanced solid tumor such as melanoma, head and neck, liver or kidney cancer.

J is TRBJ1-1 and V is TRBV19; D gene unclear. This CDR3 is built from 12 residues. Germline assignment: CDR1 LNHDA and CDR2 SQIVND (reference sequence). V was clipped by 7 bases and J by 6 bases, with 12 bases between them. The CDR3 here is CASIGMDSEAFF. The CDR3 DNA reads TGTGCCAGTATCGGTATGGACTCTGAAGCTTTCTTT. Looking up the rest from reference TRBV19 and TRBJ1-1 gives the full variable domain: DGGITQSPKYLFRKEGQNVTLSCEQNLNHDAMYWYRQDPGQGLRLIYYSQIVNDFQKGDIAEGYSVSREKKESFPLTVTSAQKNPTAFYLCASIGMDSEAFFGQGTRLTVV.

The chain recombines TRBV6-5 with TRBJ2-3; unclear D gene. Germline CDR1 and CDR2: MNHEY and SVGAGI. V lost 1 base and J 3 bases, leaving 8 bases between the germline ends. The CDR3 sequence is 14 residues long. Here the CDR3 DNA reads TGTGCCAGCAGTTACTACGGCGTTACAGATACGCAGTATTTT. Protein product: CASSYYGVTDTQYF.

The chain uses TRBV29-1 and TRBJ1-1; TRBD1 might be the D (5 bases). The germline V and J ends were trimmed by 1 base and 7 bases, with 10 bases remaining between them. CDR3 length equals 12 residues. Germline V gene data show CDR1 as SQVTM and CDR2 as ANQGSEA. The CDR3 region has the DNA TGCAGCGTTGAAGCAGGGATCCGTGAAGCTTTCTTT. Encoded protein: CSVEAGIREAFF.

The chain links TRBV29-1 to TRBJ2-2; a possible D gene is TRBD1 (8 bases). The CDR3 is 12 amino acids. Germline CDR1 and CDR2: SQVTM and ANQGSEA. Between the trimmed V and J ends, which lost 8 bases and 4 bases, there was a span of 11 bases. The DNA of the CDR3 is TGCAGCTACAGGGGGGGCACCGGGGAGCTGTTTTTT. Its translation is CSYRGGTGELFF.

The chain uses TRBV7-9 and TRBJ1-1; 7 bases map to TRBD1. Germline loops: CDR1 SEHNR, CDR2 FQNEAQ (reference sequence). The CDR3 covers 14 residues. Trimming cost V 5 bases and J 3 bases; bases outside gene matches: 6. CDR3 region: CASSPTGPYTEAFF. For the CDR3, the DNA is TGTGCCAGCAGCCCGACAGGGCCTTACACTGAAGCTTTCTTT.

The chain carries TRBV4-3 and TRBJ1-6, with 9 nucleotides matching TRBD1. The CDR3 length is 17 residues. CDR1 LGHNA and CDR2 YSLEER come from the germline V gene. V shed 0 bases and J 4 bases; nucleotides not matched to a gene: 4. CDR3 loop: CASSQEGQGIYNSPLHF. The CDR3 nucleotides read TGCGCCAGCAGCCAAGAGGGACAGGGAATATATAATTCACCCCTCCACTTT.

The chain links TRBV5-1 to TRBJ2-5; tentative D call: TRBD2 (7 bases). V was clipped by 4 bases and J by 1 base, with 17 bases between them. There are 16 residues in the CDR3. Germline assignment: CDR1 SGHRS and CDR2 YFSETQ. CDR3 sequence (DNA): TGCGCCAGCAGCAAACAACAGGGAGGGGGCCAAGAGACCCAGTACTTC. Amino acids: CASSKQQGGGQETQYF.

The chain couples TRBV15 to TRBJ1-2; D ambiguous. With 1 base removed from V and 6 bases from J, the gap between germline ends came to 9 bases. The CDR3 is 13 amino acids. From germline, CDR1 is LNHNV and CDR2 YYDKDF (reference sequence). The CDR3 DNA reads TGTGCCACCAGCAGAGTGATCGTAGATGGCTACACCTTC. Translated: CATSRVIVDGYTF.

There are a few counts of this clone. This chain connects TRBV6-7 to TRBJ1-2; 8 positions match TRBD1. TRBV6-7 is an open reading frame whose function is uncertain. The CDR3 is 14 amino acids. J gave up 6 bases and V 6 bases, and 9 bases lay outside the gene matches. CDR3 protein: CASRNWTGSDGYTF. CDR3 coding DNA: TGTGCCAGCAGGAACTGGACAGGGAGCGATGGCTACACCTTC.

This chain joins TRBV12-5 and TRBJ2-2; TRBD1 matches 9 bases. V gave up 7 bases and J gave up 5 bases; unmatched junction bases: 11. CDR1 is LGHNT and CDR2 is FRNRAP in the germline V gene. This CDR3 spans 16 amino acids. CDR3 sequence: CASARSGQGGTGELFF. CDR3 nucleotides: TGTGCTAGTGCCCGATCGGGACAGGGAGGGACCGGGGAGCTGTTTTTT.

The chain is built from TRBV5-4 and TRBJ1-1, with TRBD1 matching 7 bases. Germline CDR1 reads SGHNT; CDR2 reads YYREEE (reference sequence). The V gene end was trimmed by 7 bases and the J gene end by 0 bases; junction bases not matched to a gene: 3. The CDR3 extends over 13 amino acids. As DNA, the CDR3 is TGTGCCAGCGGGGGACAGTTGAACACTGAAGCTTTCTTT. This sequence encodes CASGGQLNTEAFF.

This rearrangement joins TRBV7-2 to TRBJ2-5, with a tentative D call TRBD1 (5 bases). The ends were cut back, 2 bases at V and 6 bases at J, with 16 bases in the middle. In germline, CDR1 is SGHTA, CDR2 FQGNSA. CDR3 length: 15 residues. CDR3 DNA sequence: TGTGCCAGCAGCTTATTGACAGTCCAAGGCAAGACCCAGTACTTC. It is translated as CASSLLTVQGKTQYF.

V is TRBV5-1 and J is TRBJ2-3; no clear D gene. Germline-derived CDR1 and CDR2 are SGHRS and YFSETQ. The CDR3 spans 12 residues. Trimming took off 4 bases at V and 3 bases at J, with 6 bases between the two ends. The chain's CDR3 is CASSQKTDTQYF. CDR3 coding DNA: TGCGCCAGCAGCCAGAAAACAGATACGCAGTATTTT.

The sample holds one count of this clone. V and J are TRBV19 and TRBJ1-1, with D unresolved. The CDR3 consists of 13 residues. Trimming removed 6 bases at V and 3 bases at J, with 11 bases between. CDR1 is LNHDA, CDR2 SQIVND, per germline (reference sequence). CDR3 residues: CASSLTADTEAFF. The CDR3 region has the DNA TGTGCCAGTAGCCTAACAGCGGACACTGAAGCTTTCTTT.

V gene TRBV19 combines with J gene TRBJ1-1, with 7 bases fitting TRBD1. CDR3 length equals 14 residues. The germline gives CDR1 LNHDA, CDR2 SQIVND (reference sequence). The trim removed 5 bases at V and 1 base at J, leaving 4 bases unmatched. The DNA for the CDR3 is TGTGCCAGTAGTCTACGACAGGGGAACACTGAAGCTTTCTTT. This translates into CASSLRQGNTEAFF.

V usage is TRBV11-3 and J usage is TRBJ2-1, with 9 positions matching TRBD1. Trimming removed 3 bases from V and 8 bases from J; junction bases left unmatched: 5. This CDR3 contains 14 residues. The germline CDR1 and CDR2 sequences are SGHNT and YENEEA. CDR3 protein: CASSFTGGFDEQFF. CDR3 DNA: TGTGCCAGCAGCTTCACAGGGGGCTTCGATGAGCAGTTCTTC.

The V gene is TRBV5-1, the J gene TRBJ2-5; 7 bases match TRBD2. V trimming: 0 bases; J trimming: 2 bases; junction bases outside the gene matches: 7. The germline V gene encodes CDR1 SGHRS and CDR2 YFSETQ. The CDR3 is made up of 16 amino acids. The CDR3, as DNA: TGCGCCAGCAGCTTGGGCTTTAGCGGGTCTCAAGAGACCCAGTACTTC. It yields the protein CASSLGFSGSQETQYF.

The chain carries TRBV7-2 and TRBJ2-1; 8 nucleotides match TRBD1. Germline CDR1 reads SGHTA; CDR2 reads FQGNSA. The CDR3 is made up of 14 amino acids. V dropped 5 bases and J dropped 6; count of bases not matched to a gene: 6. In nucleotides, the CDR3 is TGTGCCAGCAGCACCCAGGGGGCGCTCAATGAGCAGTTCTTC. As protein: CASSTQGALNEQFF.

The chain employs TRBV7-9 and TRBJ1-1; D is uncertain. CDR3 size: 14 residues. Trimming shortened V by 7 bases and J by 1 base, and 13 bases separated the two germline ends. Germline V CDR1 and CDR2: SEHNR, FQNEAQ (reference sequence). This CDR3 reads CASTNREGNTEAFF. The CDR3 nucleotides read TGTGCCAGCACCAACCGGGAAGGGAACACTGAAGCTTTCTTT.

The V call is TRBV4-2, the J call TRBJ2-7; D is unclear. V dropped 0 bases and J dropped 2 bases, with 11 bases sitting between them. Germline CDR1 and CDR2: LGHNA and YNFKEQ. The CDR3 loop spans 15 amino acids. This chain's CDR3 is CASSQDPDVTYEQYF. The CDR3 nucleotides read TGTGCCAGCAGCCAAGACCCAGATGTTACCTACGAGCAGTACTTC.

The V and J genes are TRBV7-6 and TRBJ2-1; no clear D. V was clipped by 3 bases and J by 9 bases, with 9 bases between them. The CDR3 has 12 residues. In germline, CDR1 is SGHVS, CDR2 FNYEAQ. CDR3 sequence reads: CASSFAVGEQFF. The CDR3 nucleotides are TGTGCCAGCAGCTTCGCCGTCGGTGAGCAGTTCTTC. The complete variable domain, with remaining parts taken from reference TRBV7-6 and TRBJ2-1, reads GAGVSQSPRYKVTKRGQDVALRCDPISGHVSLYWYRQALGQGPEFLTYFNYEAQQDKSGLPNDRFSAERPEGSISTLTIQRTEQRDSAMYRCASSFAVGEQFFGPGTRLTVL.

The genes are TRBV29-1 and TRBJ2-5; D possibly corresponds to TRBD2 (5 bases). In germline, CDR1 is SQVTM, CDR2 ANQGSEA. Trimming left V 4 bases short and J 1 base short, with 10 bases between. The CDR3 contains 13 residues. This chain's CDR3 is CSVVGDTQETQYF. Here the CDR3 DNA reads TGCAGCGTTGTCGGGGATACCCAAGAGACCCAGTACTTC. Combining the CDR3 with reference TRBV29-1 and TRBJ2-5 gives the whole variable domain SAVISQKPSRDICQRGTSLTIQCQVDSQVTMMFWYRQQPGQSLTLIATANQGSEATYESGFVIDKFPISRPNLTFSTLTVSNMSPEDSSIYLCSVVGDTQETQYFGPGTRLLVL.

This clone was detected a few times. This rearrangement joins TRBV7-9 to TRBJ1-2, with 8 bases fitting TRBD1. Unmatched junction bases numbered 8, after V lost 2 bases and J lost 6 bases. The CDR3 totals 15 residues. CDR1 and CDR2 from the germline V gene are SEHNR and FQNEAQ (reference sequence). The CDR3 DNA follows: TGTGCCAGCAGCTTATATGCGGACAGGGAAAATGGCTACACCTTC. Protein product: CASSLYADRENGYTF. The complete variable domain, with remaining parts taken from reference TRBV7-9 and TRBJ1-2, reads DTGVSQNPRHKITKRGQNVTFRCDPISEHNRLYWYRQTLGQGPEFLTYFQNEAQLEKSRLLSDRFSAERPKGSFSTLEIQRTEQGDSAMYLCASSLYADRENGYTFGSGTRLTVV.

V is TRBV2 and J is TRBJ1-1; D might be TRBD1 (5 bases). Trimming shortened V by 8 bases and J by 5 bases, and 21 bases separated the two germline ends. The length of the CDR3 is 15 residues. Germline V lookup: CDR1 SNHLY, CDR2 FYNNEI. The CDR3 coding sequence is TGTGCCAGCGACCAGGGCTTTTCAACGAGTACTGAAGCTTTCTTT. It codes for CASDQGFSTSTEAFF.

The DNA of the CDR3 is TGCGCCAGCAGCCAAGTAGGAGGCGGGAATTCCTATGGCTACACCTTC. This sequence encodes CASSQVGGGNSYGYTF. The chain links TRBV4-1 to TRBJ1-2; the D is unclear. Germline CDR1 and CDR2: MGHRA and YSYEKL. With 1 base removed from V and 4 bases from J, the gap between germline ends came to 16 bases. The CDR3 sequence is 16 residues long.

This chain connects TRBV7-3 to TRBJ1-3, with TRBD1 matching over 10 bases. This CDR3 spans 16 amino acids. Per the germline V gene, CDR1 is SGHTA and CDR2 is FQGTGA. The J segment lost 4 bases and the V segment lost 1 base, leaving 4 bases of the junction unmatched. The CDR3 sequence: CASSLMGQGLGNTIYF. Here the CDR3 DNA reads TGTGCCAGCAGCTTAATGGGACAGGGGTTGGGAAACACCATATATTTT.